This TCR beta chain was recorded in a study of blood T cells in healthy people across ages. Notes on the study in general: Roughly linear declines in TCR beta diversity per million T cells occurred with age. PBMCs went unsorted, and a conclusive naive versus antigen-experienced comparison was therefore prevented.

With a J-beta primer mix and a sample-barcoded 5' primer, a second PCR ran 7 to 11 cycles. TCRdb re-called the 5' RACE reads with MiXCR, one entry per CDR3 protein. The data show hundreds of thousands of distinct CDR3 sequences, with 36% seen just once and 13% held by the top ten. The CDR3 has 16 amino acids. In the case of this clonotype: Its antigen is unidentified. Germline is not matched at one junction end, which may reflect a read error.

This TCR came from a man aged 18 to 30 in good health. Sequenced material: blood. This chain uses TRBV12-3 or TRBV12-4 with TRBJ2-2, with 11 bases fitting TRBD2. DNA of the CDR3: TGTGCCAGCAGTTCCACCGGGACTAGCGGAGCCGGGGAGCCGTTTTTT. Its protein product is CASSSTGTSGAGEPFF.